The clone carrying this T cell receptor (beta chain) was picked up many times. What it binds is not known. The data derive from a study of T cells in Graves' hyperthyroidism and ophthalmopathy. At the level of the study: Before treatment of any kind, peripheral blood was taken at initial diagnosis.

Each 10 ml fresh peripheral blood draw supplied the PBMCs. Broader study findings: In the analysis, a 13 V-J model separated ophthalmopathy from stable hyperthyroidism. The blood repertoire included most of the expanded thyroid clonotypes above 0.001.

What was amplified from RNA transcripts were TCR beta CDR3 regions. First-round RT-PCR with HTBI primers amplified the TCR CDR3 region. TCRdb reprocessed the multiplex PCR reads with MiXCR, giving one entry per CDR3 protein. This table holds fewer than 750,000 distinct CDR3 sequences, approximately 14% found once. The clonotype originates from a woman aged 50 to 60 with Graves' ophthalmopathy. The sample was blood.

The CDR3 region has the DNA TGTGCCAGCAGAAAAGCGGGAGAGGCCTACAATGAGCAGTTCTTC. Amino acids: CASRKAGEAYNEQFF. This chain links TRBV27 with TRBJ2-1, with 8 nucleotides matching TRBD2. J lost 2 bases, V lost 6 bases, and 6 bases had no gene match. The CDR3 has 15 amino acids. Germline loops: CDR1 MNHEY, CDR2 SMNVEV (reference sequence).